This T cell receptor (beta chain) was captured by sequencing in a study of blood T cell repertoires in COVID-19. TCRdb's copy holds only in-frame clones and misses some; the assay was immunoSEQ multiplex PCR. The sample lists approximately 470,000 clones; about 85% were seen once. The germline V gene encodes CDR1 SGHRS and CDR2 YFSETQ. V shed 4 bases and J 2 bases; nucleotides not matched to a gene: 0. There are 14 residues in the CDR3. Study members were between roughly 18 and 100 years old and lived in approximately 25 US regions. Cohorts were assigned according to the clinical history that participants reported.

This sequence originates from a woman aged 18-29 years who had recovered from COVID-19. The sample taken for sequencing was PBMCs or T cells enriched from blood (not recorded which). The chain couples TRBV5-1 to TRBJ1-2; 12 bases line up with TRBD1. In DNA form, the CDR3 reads TGCGCCAGCAGCGGGACAGGGGGCAACTATGGCTACACCTTC. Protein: CASSGTGGNYGYTF.